What follows describes a single T cell receptor beta chain. The clone's antigen remains unknown. No base quality values were provided; no much bigger clone lies one nucleotide off. The method behind the library was the immunoSEQ multiplex PCR assay. For the multiplex PCR, a mixture combining 60 forward primers for TCR Vbeta segments and 13 reverse primers for TCR Jbeta segments was used. The CDR3 region of rearranged TCR beta genes was amplified from genomic DNA by a multiplex PCR assay. The amplified TCR beta libraries were sequenced on the Illumina HiSeq System as 87-base-pair reads. The authors' analysis ran thus. Across the 600 to 700 repertoires, a later analysis counted 60 million to 90 million unique TCR beta chains, around 11 million of which were shared by at least two donors. To remove PCR and sequencing errors, raw reads were error-corrected and collapsed into unique sequences using a nearest-neighbor algorithm that merged closely related sequences. V, D and J gene segments were assigned by aligning CDR3 sequences to IMGT reference sequences. For a sequence to be retained, at least a six-nucleotide match to both a V gene segment and a J gene segment was required. Rearrangements were called productive when the CDR3 lacked stop codons and stayed in frame with V and J; all others were non-productive. CDR3 was defined by IMGT convention, running from the second conserved V-encoded cysteine to the conserved J-encoded phenylalanine. The earlier analysis of about 560 of the donors excluded any sequence lacking an unambiguous match to a single V gene segment. In an earlier analysis of a few hundred of the donors, a V segment was called functional when productive rearrangements were above 56.7%, and segregating when the standard deviation between donors exceeded 5%. A statistical classification framework was built for diagnosing cytomegalovirus status from the catalog of TCR beta chain sequences. In a later analysis, V and J genes were assigned by comparing TCR nucleotide sequences against IMGT/GENE-DB human TR gene sequences. A later analysis assigned CDR3 sequences and most-parsimonious VDJ recombination scenarios with the TCRdist pipeline. In a later analysis, each TCR beta chain was defined by its CDR3 amino acid sequence together with its V-gene family, and reads without a unique V-gene family were excluded. To address suspected cross-contamination and a sequencing artifact, a later analysis removed several hundred highly shared, low-generation-probability nucleotide sequences. In a later analysis, a clonal expansion index for each public chain was calculated from normalized within-repertoire ranks of inferred template counts. Generation probabilities in a later analysis came from a VDJ recombination model fitted to out-of-frame rearrangements, and those results were checked against IGoR. In a later analysis, hypergeometric tests were used to score TCR-TCR, TCR-HLA and TCR-CMV co-occurrence, with a repertoire-size bias correction applied to TCR pairs. A later analysis estimated false discovery rates by permuting HLA or CMV assignments 20 times. In a later analysis, co-occurring TCRs were grouped with DBSCAN, and TCRdist sequence similarity was added when clustering was performed within HLA-allele-positive subsets. For co-occurrence clustering, repertoires with fewer than 30,000 or more than 120,000 public chains were excluded, along with roughly 5 repertoires with anomalous nucleotide sharing. TCRdb limited this immuneACCESS table to in-frame rearrangements with V and J called. A share of clones is missing; checked studies link under half to unresolved V genes, and the rest is unexplained. V and J calls and clone size follow that table, whereas D and trimming were derived from the DNA. The sample has roughly 200,000 clones on record, 70% to 90% of them singletons. The top ten clonotypes cover roughly 3.1% of the sample.

The sample originates from a study of cytomegalovirus exposure and HLA in healthy donors (dated by TCRdb to the late 2010s). Broadly, across the study: According to an earlier analysis of a few hundred of the donors, about 179 million T cells yielded approximately 120 million unique TCR beta sequences and around 300 Gb of sequence data. In the later analysis, no new phenotypic data were used to find candidate immune exposures; instead, reliance was placed on TCR beta sequences and their occurrence across donors. A later genetic analysis took genome-wide SNP genotypes for about 55% of the 666 donors and used that subset as a discovery cohort. Every repertoire in the discovery cohort had been generated on one and the same sequencing platform. Donor age, sex, ethnicity and CMV serostatus were compiled together with the repertoire data. The study used immunosequencing to profile the T cell repertoires of approximately 690 subjects and linked those repertoires to cytomegalovirus serostatus. HLA typing included class I and class II loci at four-digit resolution. Because of strong linkage in the cohort, 4 to 6 DR-DQ haplotypes were treated as single units for association and clustering. Typing coverage varied by locus: roughly 629-640 donors for A, B, C, DRB1 and DQB1; 500 to 550 for DQA1; around 610 for DPA1; around 450 for DPB1. The study combined high-throughput TCR immunosequencing, statistical association of individual TCRs with disease status, and machine learning to predict cytomegalovirus infection status. A later analysis re-analyzed previously published TCR beta repertoires from 500 to 700 donors and added high-resolution HLA genotyping to study TCR occurrence patterns. Of the roughly 400 genotyped donors, roughly 85% fell in the genetic ancestry cluster associated with self-reported Caucasian donors. To decide whether each TCR beta V gene segment behaved as functional or pseudogenic, an earlier analysis of over 500 of the donors relied on high-throughput TCR beta sequencing. Across 300 to 500 genotyped donors of the cohort, an average of about 220,000 unique TCR beta nucleotide sequences per donor were sequenced, and approximately 17% of those sequences were non-productive. Roughly 320 gigabases of sequencing data and around 80 million unique TCR sequences made up an early release that covered some 640 HLA-typed donors. A separate validation cohort of approximately 120 different subjects was used in addition to the roughly 720-subject first cohort. The study aimed to test whether signatures of past pathogen exposure could be identified by cataloging public T cell receptors. Summary of the overall study and its limitations: Because the 87-base-pair reads could not distinguish some IMGT-functional V segments, including TRBV6-2 and TRBV6-3, those segments were excluded. Immune exposure information for the cohort was limited to CMV serostatus. A total of 150 or so TCR beta chains were listed by the study as associated with cytomegalovirus. Linkage disequilibrium might explain the correlated functional status among segregating V segments, but an unknown experimental factor could not be excluded. In vitro tests confirmed that a few of the cytomegalovirus-associated TCR beta chains recognize cytomegalovirus antigens. A further reported finding was that TCR beta sequences accurately predicted the HLA-A and HLA-B alleles for most subjects in the first cohort. In a later analysis, TCR association rates were found to vary across HLA loci, with the most associated TCRs seen for DRB1 alleles and the fewest for HLA-C alleles. A later genetic analysis associated a missense DCLRE1C variant with V-gene and J-gene trimming of TCR beta chains, and an independent cohort replicated the association. In a later analysis, HLA-associated TCR beta chains were found to be more clonally expanded and to have lower generation probabilities than equally common non-associated chains. Because HLA typing was unavailable for some donors at each locus, only the typed subset was used in association tests. Across donors, most TCR sequences were observed very rarely, whereas some public TCRs were present in many individuals. In an earlier analysis of approximately 590 of the donors, most TCR beta V segments were observed in productive rearrangements about 87% or about 30% of the time, broadly matching IMGT annotations. Cytomegalovirus status was reported to be diagnosed by the classifier with high specificity and sensitivity in both the original and validation cohorts. A cluster of highly shared sequence variants was judged likely to be a technical artifact of the sequencing pipeline. A later analysis found that most CMV-associated TCR beta chains appeared HLA-restricted, with HLA associations seemingly driven largely by CMV exposure. At a false discovery rate of 0.05, a later analysis linked 16,951 TCR beta sequences to specific HLA alleles. Presence/absence analyses assumed roughly uniform sequencing depth across donors, an assumption that may not hold. In a later genetic analysis, fewer N-insertions in productive TCRs were reported among donors in an Asian-associated ancestry cluster than the approximately 670-donor mean. The earlier analysis of a few hundred of the donors excluded over 15 rarely observed V segments, including chromosome 9 orphons, because counts were too low. According to the authors, the approach could potentially be generalized to other disease states and immunological phenotypes. Assigning TCR associations to individual alleles was difficult when HLA alleles, especially DR and DQ, strongly co-occurred. According to a later analysis, parvovirus B19, influenza, CMV and Epstein-Barr virus appeared linked to several top co-occurrence clusters. In this cohort, only TCR beta chains were sequenced, and detectable features were limited by the absence of alpha or paired-chain data.

The CDR3 spans 13 residues, from the cysteine through the phenylalanine. Solely the CDR3 DNA is kept, with 39 bases framed from the first base. The germline ends are 13 bases apart after V is trimmed by 4 bases and J by 7 bases. Looking up the germline V gene yields CDR1 MDHEN and CDR2 SYDVKM. The cohort was made up of 500 to 850 healthy bone marrow donors. Cohort members were all nominally healthy when sampled, although unrecorded immune exposures were likely present. The donor was CMV seronegative and was included in the group of 352 seronegative cohort members. A peripheral blood sample was provided by each donor, and peripheral blood mononuclear cells were used for TCR beta sequencing. Genomic DNA extraction from the blood cell samples was performed with the Qiagen DNeasy Blood Extraction Kit.

The sequence came from a man aged 30-40 years in good health and CMV-seronegative. The sample consisted of PBMCs. The receptor chain draws on TRBV28 and TRBJ1-2, and the D gene may be TRBD1, 6 bases matching. The CDR3 reads as follows: CASSSSEGGGYTF. The base sequence is TGTGCCAGCAGTTCTTCCGAAGGGGGTGGCTACACCTTC.